These 14 T cell receptor beta chains originate from one sample sequenced in a study of T cells after yellow fever vaccination (dated 2019 in TCRdb). The library was produced with 5' RACE. TCRdb lists the instrument as Illumina HiSeq 2500. TCRdb passed the public sequencing reads through fastp at Q25 and MiXCR, retaining productive beta sequences. Each entry is one CDR3 protein sequence, shown with its most common DNA and genes. The sample yields about 260,000 distinct CDR3 sequences; 10% to 15% were counted once. Jointly, the top ten make up about 0.54% of the sample. The treatment or condition label of this sample denotes: live attenuated yellow fever vaccine strain. Material: CD4+ T cells sorted from PBMCs, obtained 45 days after the yellow fever booster vaccination. All receptors come from a young man who received the YFV17D yellow fever vaccine.

This chain links TRBV29-1 with TRBJ2-1; D unclear. The CDR3 consists of 12 residues. Trimming cost V 4 bases and J 8 bases, with 12 bases left between them. Per germline, CDR1 SQVTM and CDR2 ANQGSEA. CDR3 amino acids: CSVGYRPDEQFF. CDR3 DNA sequence: TGCAGCGTTGGTTACAGACCGGATGAGCAGTTCTTC.

This clonotype was seen many times. J is TRBJ2-7 and V is TRBV29-1; D not certain. Trimming took off 4 bases at V and 3 bases at J, with 16 bases between the two ends. CDR1 and CDR2 from the germline V gene are SQVTM and ANQGSEA. The CDR3 is 14 residues long. The CDR3 nucleotides read TGCAGCGTTGGTCACAACCGGTCAGGCTACGAGCAGTACTTC. This gives the protein CSVGHNRSGYEQYF.

In this sample, this clonotype turned up many times. This chain joins TRBV29-1 and TRBJ2-2, with D unresolved. V lost 5 bases, J lost 0 bases, and 10 bases lay in between. The germline V gene encodes CDR1 SQVTM and CDR2 ANQGSEA. The CDR3 covers 14 residues. Here the CDR3 reads CSVRPETNTGELFF. The CDR3 DNA follows: TGCAGCGTTCGCCCGGAGACGAACACCGGGGAGCTGTTTTTT.

The sample holds a few counts of this clonotype. The V gene is TRBV27, the J gene TRBJ2-7; D gene ambiguous. This CDR3 comprises 10 residues. CDR1 is MNHEY, CDR2 SMNVEV, per germline (reference sequence). Trimming stripped 8 bases from V and 4 bases from J, with 6 bases between. CDR3 coding DNA: TGTGCCAGCGGCATTTACGAGCAGTACTTC. It is translated as CASGIYEQYF.

This clonotype was seen ten or more times. Mismatch with germline at one junction end may stem from a read error. This chain links TRBV12-3 or TRBV12-4 with TRBJ2-2; 8 bases are shared with TRBD1. The CDR3 has 13 residues. The CDR3, as DNA: TGCGCCAGCAGTCTACAGGGGGCCGGGGAGCTGTTTTTT. It yields the protein CASSLQGAGELFF.

This chain connects TRBV7-9 to TRBJ2-6, with D unresolved. V was pared by 1 base and J by 12 bases, with 10 bases between. The CDR3 totals 13 residues. Per germline, CDR1 SEHNR and CDR2 FQNEAQ (reference sequence). In nucleotides, the CDR3 is TGTGCCAGCAGCTTAGATCCGGCCGCCGTCCTGACTTTC. This translates into CASSLDPAAVLTF.

This clonotype was counted only a few times. The chain recombines TRBV4-1 with TRBJ1-3; D call uncertain. Germline assignment: CDR1 MGHRA and CDR2 YSYEKL. CDR3 size: 15 residues. Trimming cost V 1 base and J 2 bases, with 9 bases left between them. The CDR3 sequence is CASSQADYTGNTIYF. CDR3 DNA sequence: TGCGCCAGCAGCCAAGCGGACTACACTGGAAACACCATATATTTT.

Remarks on this clonotype: An end of the junction does not agree with germline; a read error may underlie this. The J gene is TRBJ2-1, the V gene TRBV12-3 or TRBV12-4; the D gene is possibly TRBD2 (5 bases). The CDR3 has 11 amino acids. This chain's CDR3 is CAISSRDEQFF. The CDR3 coding sequence is TGTGCCATCAGTTCGAGGGATGAGCAGTTCTTC.

This clonotype was seen repeatedly, ten times or more. V gene TRBV10-2 combines with J gene TRBJ2-4; TRBD2 aligns across 8 bases. CDR3 size: 20 residues. Germline CDR1 WSHSY, CDR2 SAAADI. J gave up 2 bases and V 0 bases, and 15 bases lay outside the gene matches. The CDR3 DNA follows: TGCGCCAGCAGTGAGTCTCTTTTTGTTGGGACTAGACCGACCAAAAACATTCAGTACTTC. Translation gives CASSESLFVGTRPTKNIQYF.

This clonotype was recorded a few times. The chain has TRBV27 and TRBJ2-2; 7 bases match TRBD2. The V gene end was trimmed by 6 bases and the J gene end by 0 bases; junction bases not matched to a gene: 1. The CDR3 has 14 amino acids. Germline V lookup: CDR1 MNHEY, CDR2 SMNVEV (reference sequence). The DNA of the CDR3 is TGTGCCAGCAGAGGACTAGCGAACACCGGGGAGCTGTTTTTT. Translating it yields CASRGLANTGELFF.

The V call is TRBV6-4, the J call TRBJ1-1; D gene uncertain. Trimming cost V 5 bases and J 1 base, with 8 bases left between them. The CDR3 consists of 13 residues. Germline lookup yields CDR1 MRHNA and CDR2 SNTAGT. The CDR3 sequence: CASSHRENTEAFF. In nucleotides, the CDR3 is TGTGCCAGCAGTCACAGAGAGAACACTGAAGCTTTCTTT.

This clonotype has a handful of counts. This chain uses TRBV7-2 with TRBJ2-1; 11 bases map to TRBD1. J was trimmed by 9 bases and V by 2 bases; bases with no gene match: 9. Looked up from germline, CDR1 is SGHTA and CDR2 is FQGNSA. The CDR3 is 16 residues long. The CDR3 spells CASSLSRDRGVVEQFF. In DNA, the CDR3 is TGTGCCAGCAGCTTATCCCGGGACAGGGGGGTAGTTGAGCAGTTCTTC. The variable domain in full, completed from reference TRBV7-2 and TRBJ2-1, reads GAGVSQSPSNKVTEKGKDVELRCDPISGHTALYWYRQSLGQGLEFLIYFQGNSAPDKSGLPSDRFSAERTGGSVSTLTIQRTQQEDSAVYLCASSLSRDRGVVEQFFGPGTRLTVL.

In this sample, this clonotype turned up many times. This chain joins TRBV7-9 and TRBJ2-7; possibly TRBD1 for D (5 bases). CDR3 length equals 12 residues. V lost 1 base and J lost 5, with 6 bases in between. Germline V gene lookup returns CDR1 SEHNR and CDR2 FQNEAQ (reference sequence). The CDR3 DNA is TGTGCCAGCAGCTTAGGCAGGGACGAGCAGTACTTC. This gives the protein CASSLGRDEQYF.

The sample holds a few counts of this clonotype. This chain uses TRBV11-2 with TRBJ2-2; D may match TRBD1 or TRBD2 (6 bases each). The V end was cut by 5 bases, the J end by 9 bases, with 16 bases between. The CDR3 spans 14 residues. CDR1 is SGHAT, CDR2 FQNNGV, per germline. In nucleotides, the CDR3 is TGTGCCAGCAGCATCGTAGGGGGGCGCCGGGAGCTGTTTTTT. As protein: CASSIVGGRRELFF.